This T cell receptor beta chain comes out of a study of blood T cell repertoires in COVID-19. About the research overall: COVID-19 samples, acute and convalescent, were from the United States, Italy and Spain. The cDNA or gDNA used as material had been derived from T cells, B-cell-depleted T cells, or PBMCs.

The junction had 5 bases not matched to a gene; V was cut back by 2 bases and J by 4 bases. From germline, CDR1 is ENHRY and CDR2 SYGVKD. There are 15 residues in the CDR3. As processed by the authors: Quantification of nucleated cells was approximated via reference gene primer amplification. Profiled with immunoSEQ multiplex PCR; TCRdb holds only in-frame clones, not every one. V and J calls and clone size follow that table, whereas D and trimming were derived from the DNA. This sample has some 150,000 clones, with around 92% found just once. This TCR was sampled from a man between 60 and 75 years old with acute or convalescent COVID-19. This sequence joins TRBV10-3 and TRBJ2-3, with 8 bases that match TRBD1. Sequencing was done on a sample of peripheral blood. CDR3 bases: TGTGCCATCAGTGAGCCTGGACAGGGAGCAGATACGCAGTATTTT. It codes for CAISEPGQGADTQYF.